This is a list of T cell receptor beta chains from one sample in a study of blood T cell repertoires in COVID-19. Assay used: immunoSEQ multiplex PCR; TCRdb lists only in-frame clones, some missing. The data show fewer than 350,000 clones, with 89% seen just once and 1.7% held by the top ten. The sample taken for sequencing was PBMCs or T cells enriched from blood (not recorded which). These receptors all come from a middle-aged woman who had recovered from COVID-19. CDR3s include the opening cysteine and the closing phenylalanine or tryptophan. D genes are given only for firm matches. Only some rows state a clone size, as once, few, many or a class for expanded clones.

cdr3_aa,cdr3_nt,d_call,v_call,clone_size,j_call
CASSSGTGAREQYF,TGTGCCAGCAGCTCCGGGACAGGCGCGCGGGAGCAGTACTTC,TRBD1,TRBV7-2,once,TRBJ2-7
CASSPRQGMNTEAFF,TGTGCCAGCTCACCGAGACAGGGGATGAACACTGAAGCTTTCTTT,TRBD1,TRBV18,once,TRBJ1-1
CASSMREEQFF,TGCGCCAGCAGCATGAGAGAAGAGCAGTTCTTC,.,TRBV5-1,.,TRBJ2-1
CASSGQGYSPLHF,TGTGCCAGCAGCGGACAGGGGTATTCACCCCTCCACTTT,TRBD1,TRBV27,.,TRBJ1-6
CASSLNSRHFYGYTF,TGTGCCAGCAGCTTAAACTCCCGACACTTCTATGGCTACACCTTC,.,TRBV6-5,.,TRBJ1-2
CASSLDWGDSGGKLFF,TGTGCCAGCAGCTTAGATTGGGGGGACAGTGGAGGAAAACTGTTTTTT,TRBD1,TRBV11-2,once,TRBJ1-4
CASSHTGTGGIGYTF,TGCGCCAGCAGCCACACCGGGACAGGGGGTATTGGCTACACCTTC,TRBD1,TRBV4-3,.,TRBJ1-2
CASSHARGGAVDNEQFF,TGTGCCAGCAGCCACGCTCGCGGGGGGGCCGTTGACAATGAGCAGTTCTTC,TRBD2,TRBV4-2,.,TRBJ2-1
CASSLGPGSNEQYF,TGCGCCAGCAGCTTGGGTCCCGGGAGCAACGAGCAGTACTTC,.,TRBV5-1,.,TRBJ2-7
CASSYSTARSSYEQYF,TGTGCCAGCAGTTACTCGACAGCTCGGAGCTCCTACGAGCAGTACTTC,.,TRBV6-5,.,TRBJ2-7
CASSPGLAYNEQFF,TGTGCCAGCAGCCCGGGACTAGCGTACAATGAGCAGTTCTTC,TRBD2,TRBV7-2,few,TRBJ2-1
CASSESYSSSSYEQYF,TGCGCCAGCAGTGAGTCATACAGCTCGAGCTCCTACGAGCAGTACTTC,.,TRBV10-1,.,TRBJ2-7
CASSLARGQPGIYEQYF,TGTGCCAGCAGCTTAGCGCGCGGACAGCCTGGTATCTACGAGCAGTACTTC,.,TRBV7-9,.,TRBJ2-7
CASIDGTTDYGYTF,TGTGCCAGTATCGACGGAACTACTGACTATGGCTACACCTTC,.,TRBV19,.,TRBJ1-2
CASSFVAGGTEAFF,TGCGCCAGCAGCTTTGTGGCCGGGGGCACTGAAGCTTTCTTT,.,TRBV5-1,.,TRBJ1-1
CASSSGQGYEQYF,TGTGCCAGCAGCTCGGGACAGGGCTACGAGCAGTACTTC,TRBD1,TRBV11-2,few,TRBJ2-7